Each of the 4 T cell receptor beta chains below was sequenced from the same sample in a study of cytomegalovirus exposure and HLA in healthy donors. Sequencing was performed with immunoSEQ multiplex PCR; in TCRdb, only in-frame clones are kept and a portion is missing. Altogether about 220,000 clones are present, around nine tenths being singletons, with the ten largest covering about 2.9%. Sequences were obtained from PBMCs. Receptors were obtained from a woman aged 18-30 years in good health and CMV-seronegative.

CDR3 amino acids: CATSRELDYEQYF. CDR3 bases: TGTGCCACCAGCAGAGAGTTAGACTACGAGCAGTACTTC. The chain joins TRBV15 to TRBJ2-7; no definite D call. Germline V CDR1 and CDR2: LNHNV, YYDKDF (reference sequence). Trimming took off 0 bases at V and 3 bases at J, with 6 bases between the two ends. There are 13 residues in the CDR3.

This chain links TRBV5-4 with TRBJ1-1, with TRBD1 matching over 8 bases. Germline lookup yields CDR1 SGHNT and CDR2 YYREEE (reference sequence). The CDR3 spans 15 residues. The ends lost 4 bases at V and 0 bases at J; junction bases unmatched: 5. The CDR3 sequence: CASSRTGSMNTEAFF. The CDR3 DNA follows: TGTGCCAGCAGCAGGACAGGGAGTATGAACACTGAAGCTTTCTTT.

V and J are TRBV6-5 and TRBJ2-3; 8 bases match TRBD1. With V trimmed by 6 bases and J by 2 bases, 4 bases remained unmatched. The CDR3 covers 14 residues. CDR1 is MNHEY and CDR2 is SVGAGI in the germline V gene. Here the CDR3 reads CASSRTGFTDTQYF. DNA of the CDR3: TGTGCCAGCAGCCGGACAGGGTTCACAGATACGCAGTATTTT.

The chain's CDR3 is CASRDGTLIHGYTF. CDR3 DNA sequence: TGTGCCAGCAGAGACGGGACACTTATTCATGGCTACACCTTC. The chain carries TRBV27 and TRBJ1-2, with TRBD1 as a possible D gene (6 bases). Germline values: CDR1 MNHEY, CDR2 SMNVEV (reference sequence). V was cut by 6 bases and J by 6 bases, with 17 bases left in between. There are 14 residues in the CDR3.